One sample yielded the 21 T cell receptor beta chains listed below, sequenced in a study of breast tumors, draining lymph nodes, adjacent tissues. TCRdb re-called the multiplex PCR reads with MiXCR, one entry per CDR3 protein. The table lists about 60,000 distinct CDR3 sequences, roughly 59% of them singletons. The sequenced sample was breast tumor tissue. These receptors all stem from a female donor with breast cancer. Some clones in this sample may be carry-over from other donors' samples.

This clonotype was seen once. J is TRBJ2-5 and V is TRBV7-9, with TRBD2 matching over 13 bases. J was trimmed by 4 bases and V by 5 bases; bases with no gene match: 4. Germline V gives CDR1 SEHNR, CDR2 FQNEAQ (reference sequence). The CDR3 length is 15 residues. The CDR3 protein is CASSPRLAGGETQYF. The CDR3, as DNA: TGTGCCAGCAGCCCGAGACTAGCGGGGGGAGAGACCCAGTACTTC.

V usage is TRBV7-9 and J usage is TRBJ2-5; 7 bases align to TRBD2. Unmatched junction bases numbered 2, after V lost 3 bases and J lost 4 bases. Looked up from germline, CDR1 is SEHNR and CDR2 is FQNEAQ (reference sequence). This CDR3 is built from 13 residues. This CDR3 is CASSLTSLETQYF. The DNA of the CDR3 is TGTGCCAGCAGCTTGACTAGCCTAGAGACCCAGTACTTC.

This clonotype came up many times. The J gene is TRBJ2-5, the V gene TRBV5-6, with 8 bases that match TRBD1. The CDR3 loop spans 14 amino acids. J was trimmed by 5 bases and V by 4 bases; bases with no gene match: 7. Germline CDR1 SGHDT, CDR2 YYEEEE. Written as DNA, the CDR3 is TGTGCCAGCAGCCCCAGGGGGCTTGGGGAGACCCAGTACTTC. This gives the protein CASSPRGLGETQYF.

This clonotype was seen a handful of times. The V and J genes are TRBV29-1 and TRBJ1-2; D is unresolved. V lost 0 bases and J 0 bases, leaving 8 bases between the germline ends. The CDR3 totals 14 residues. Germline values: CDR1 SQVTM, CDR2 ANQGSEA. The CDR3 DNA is TGCAGCGTTGAAGATCGGGTTACTAACTATGGCTACACCTTC. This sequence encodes CSVEDRVTNYGYTF.

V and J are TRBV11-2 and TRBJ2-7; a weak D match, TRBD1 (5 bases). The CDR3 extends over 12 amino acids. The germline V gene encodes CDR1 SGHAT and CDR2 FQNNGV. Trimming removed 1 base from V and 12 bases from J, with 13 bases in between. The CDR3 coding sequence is TGTGCCAGCAGCTTAGTACAGGACGCGCGGTACTTC. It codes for CASSLVQDARYF.

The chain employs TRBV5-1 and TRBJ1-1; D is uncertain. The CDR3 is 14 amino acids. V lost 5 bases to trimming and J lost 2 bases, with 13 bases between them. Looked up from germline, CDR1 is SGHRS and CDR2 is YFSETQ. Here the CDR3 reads CASRPGEGNTEAFF. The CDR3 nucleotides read TGCGCCAGCAGGCCCGGAGAGGGCAACACTGAAGCTTTCTTT. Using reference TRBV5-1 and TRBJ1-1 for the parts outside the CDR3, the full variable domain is KAGVTQTPRYLIKTRGQQVTLSCSPISGHRSVSWYQQTPGQGLQFLFEYFSETQRNKGNFPGRFSGRQFSNSRSEMNVSTLELGDSALYLCASRPGEGNTEAFFGQGTRLTVV.

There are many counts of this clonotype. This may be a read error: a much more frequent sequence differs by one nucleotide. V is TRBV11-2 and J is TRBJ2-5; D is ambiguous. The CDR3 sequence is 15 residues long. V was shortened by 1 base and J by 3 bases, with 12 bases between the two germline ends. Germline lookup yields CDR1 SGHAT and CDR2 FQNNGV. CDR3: CASSLVGDAKETQYF. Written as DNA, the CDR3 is TGTGCCAGCAGCTTAGTTGGGGATGCAAAAGAGACCCAGTACTTC. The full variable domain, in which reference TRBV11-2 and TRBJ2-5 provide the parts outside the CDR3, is EAGVAQSPRYKIIEKRQSVAFWCNPISGHATLYWYQQILGQGPKLLIQFQNNGVVDDSQLPKDRFSAERLKGVDSTLKIQPAKLEDSAVYLCASSLVGDAKETQYFGPGTRLLVL.

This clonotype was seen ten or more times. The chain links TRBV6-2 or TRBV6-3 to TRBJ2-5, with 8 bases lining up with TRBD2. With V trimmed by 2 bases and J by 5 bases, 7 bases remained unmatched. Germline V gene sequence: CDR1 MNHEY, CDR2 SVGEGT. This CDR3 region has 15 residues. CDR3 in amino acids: CASSYTGGAGETQYF. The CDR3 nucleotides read TGTGCCAGCAGTTACACCGGGGGGGCCGGGGAGACCCAGTACTTC.

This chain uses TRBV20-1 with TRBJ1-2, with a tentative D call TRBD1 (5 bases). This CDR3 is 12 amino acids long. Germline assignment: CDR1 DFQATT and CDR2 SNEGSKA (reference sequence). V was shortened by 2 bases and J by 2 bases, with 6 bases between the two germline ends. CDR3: CSARPGNYGYTF. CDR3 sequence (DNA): TGCAGTGCTAGACCAGGGAACTATGGCTACACCTTC.

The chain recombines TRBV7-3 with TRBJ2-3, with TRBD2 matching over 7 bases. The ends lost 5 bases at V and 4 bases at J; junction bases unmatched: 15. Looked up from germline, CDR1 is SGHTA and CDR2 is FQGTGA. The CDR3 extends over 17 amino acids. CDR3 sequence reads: CASSRPGGGGGPDTQYF. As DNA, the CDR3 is TGTGCCAGCAGCCGTCCTGGTGGGGGGGGAGGGCCAGATACGCAGTATTTT.

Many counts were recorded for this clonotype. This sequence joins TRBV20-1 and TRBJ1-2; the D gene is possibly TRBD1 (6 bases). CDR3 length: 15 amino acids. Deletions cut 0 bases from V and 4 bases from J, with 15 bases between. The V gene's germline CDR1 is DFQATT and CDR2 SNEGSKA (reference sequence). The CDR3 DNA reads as TGCAGTGCTAGAGATAAGAGGGACACCTCCTATGGCTACACCTTC. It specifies CSARDKRDTSYGYTF.

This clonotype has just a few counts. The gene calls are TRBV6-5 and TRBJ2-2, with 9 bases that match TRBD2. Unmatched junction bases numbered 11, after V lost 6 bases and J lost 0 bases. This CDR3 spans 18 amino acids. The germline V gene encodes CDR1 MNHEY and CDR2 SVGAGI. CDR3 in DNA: TGTGCCAGCAGCCCCAGACGCGGGGGGGATACGAACACCGGGGAGCTGTTTTTT. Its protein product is CASSPRRGGDTNTGELFF.

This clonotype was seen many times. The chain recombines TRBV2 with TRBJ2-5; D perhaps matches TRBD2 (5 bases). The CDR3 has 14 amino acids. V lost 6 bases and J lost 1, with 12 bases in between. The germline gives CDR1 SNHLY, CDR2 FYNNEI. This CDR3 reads CASSSLRGQETQYF. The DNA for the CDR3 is TGTGCCAGCAGCTCCCTCCGGGGCCAAGAGACCCAGTACTTC. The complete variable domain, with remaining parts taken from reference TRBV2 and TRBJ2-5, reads EPEVTQTPSHQVTQMGQEVILRCVPISNHLYFYWYRQILGQKVEFLVSFYNNEISEKSEIFDDQFSVERPDGSNFTLKIRSTKLEDSAMYFCASSSLRGQETQYFGPGTRLLVL.

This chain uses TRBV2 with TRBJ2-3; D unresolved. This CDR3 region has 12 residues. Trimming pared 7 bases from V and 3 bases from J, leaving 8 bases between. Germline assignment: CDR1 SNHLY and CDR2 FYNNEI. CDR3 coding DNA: TGTGCCAGCACTAGTTCTACAGATACGCAGTATTTT. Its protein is CASTSSTDTQYF.

The CDR3 protein is CASSLGQTPVPQHF. In DNA, the CDR3 is TGTGCCAGCAGCTTAGGGCAGACCCCCGTGCCCCAGCATTTT. J is TRBJ1-5 and V is TRBV7-2; no definite D call. Germline-derived CDR1 and CDR2 are SGHTA and FQGNSA. The V end was cut by 1 base, the J end by 9 bases, with 13 bases between. The CDR3 covers 14 residues.

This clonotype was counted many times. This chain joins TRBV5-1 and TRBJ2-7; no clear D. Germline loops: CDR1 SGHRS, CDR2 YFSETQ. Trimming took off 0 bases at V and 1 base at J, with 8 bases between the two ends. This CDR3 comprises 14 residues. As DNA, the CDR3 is TGCGCCAGCAGCTTGGAGGCAAATTCCTACGAGCAGTACTTC. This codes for CASSLEANSYEQYF.

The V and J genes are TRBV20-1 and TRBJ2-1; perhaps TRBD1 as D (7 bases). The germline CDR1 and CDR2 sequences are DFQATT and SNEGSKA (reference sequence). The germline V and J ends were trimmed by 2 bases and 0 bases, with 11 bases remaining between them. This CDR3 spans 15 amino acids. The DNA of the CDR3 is TGCAGTGCTAGACGGCGGGACAGCTCCTACAATGAGCAGTTCTTC. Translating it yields CSARRRDSSYNEQFF.

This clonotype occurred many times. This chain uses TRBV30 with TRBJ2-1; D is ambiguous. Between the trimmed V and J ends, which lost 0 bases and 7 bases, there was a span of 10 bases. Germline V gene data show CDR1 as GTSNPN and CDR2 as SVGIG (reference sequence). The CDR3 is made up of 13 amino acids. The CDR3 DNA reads TGTGCCTGGAGTGTTTTTGAACTAAATGAGCAGTTCTTC. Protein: CAWSVFELNEQFF.

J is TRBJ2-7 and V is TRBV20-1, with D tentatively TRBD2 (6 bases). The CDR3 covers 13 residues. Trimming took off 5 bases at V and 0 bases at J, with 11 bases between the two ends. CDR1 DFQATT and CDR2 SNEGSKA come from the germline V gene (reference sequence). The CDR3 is CSAPRTNSYEQYF. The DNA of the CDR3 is TGCAGTGCTCCTCGGACTAACTCCTACGAGCAGTACTTC.

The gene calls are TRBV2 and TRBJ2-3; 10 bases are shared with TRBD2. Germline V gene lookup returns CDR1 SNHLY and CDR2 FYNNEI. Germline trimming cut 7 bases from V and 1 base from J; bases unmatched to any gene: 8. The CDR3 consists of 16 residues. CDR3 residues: CASMAGLAGGTDTQYF. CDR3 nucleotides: TGTGCCAGCATGGCTGGGCTAGCGGGGGGCACAGATACGCAGTATTTT. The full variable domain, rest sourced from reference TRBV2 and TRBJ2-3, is EPEVTQTPSHQVTQMGQEVILRCVPISNHLYFYWYRQILGQKVEFLVSFYNNEISEKSEIFDDQFSVERPDGSNFTLKIRSTKLEDSAMYFCASMAGLAGGTDTQYFGPGTRLTVL.

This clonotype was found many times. Written as DNA, the CDR3 is TGTGCCAGCATTTCACAGGGACTGAACCCCTCTGGGGCCAACGTCCTGACTTTC. Translation gives CASISQGLNPSGANVLTF. The J gene is TRBJ2-6, the V gene TRBV2; D is perhaps TRBD1 or TRBD2 (6 bases each). There are 18 residues in the CDR3. V was clipped by 7 bases and J by 0 bases, with 19 bases between them. Germline CDR1 SNHLY, CDR2 FYNNEI.